The 28 T cell receptor beta chains below come from one sample, sequenced in a study of OX40 agonist ivuxolimab in advanced cancers. The method was immunoSEQ multiplex PCR; TCRdb's version includes in-frame clones alone and lacks a portion of them. The sample has approximately 82,000 clones; roughly 92% are singletons. The specimen comprised CD4+ or CD8+ T cells sorted from blood, sampled in a trial of the OX40 agonist ivuxolimab. These receptors were taken from an adult with an advanced solid tumor such as melanoma, head and neck, liver or kidney cancer.

This clone was found once. The V gene is TRBV6-6, the J gene TRBJ1-3; TRBD1 is a possible D gene (6 bases). Germline CDR1 and CDR2: MNHNY and SVGAGI (reference sequence). CDR3 size: 15 residues. Trimming stripped 2 bases from V and 2 bases from J, with 10 bases between. The CDR3 DNA follows: TGTGCCAGCAGTTACGACGGGACAACTGGAAACACCATATATTTT. As protein: CASSYDGTTGNTIYF.

J is TRBJ2-5 and V is TRBV10-2; TRBD2 agrees at 7 bases. Looked up from germline, CDR1 is WSHSY and CDR2 is SAAADI. CDR3 length: 13 amino acids. Written as DNA, the CDR3 is TGCGCTACCTCCCCGGGGGGACAAGAGACCCAGTACTTC. It yields the protein CATSPGGQETQYF.

Written as DNA, the CDR3 is TGTGCCAGCACCTATCCAGCTGGGCCCACCGGGGAGCTGTTTTTT. The encoded protein is CASTYPAGPTGELFF. This chain joins TRBV13 and TRBJ2-2; D call uncertain. V lost 7 bases to trimming and J lost 4 bases, with 16 bases between them. Per germline, CDR1 PRHDT and CDR2 FYEKMQ (reference sequence). This CDR3 spans 15 amino acids. The whole variable domain, filled in from reference TRBV13 and TRBJ2-2, reads AAGVIQSPRHLIKEKRETATLKCYPIPRHDTVYWYQQGPGQDPQFLISFYEKMQSDKGSIPDRFSAQQFSDYHSELNMSSLELGDSALYFCASTYPAGPTGELFFGEGSRLTVL.

The gene calls are TRBV30 and TRBJ1-4, with 7 positions matching TRBD1. Looked up from germline, CDR1 is GTSNPN and CDR2 is SVGIG (reference sequence). The trim removed 2 bases at V and 0 bases at J, leaving 9 bases unmatched. This CDR3 comprises 17 residues. As DNA, the CDR3 is TGTGCCTGGAGTAGGACAGGCGCCTCCTCAACTAATGAAAAACTGTTTTTT. Amino acid sequence: CAWSRTGASSTNEKLFF.

CDR3 region: CASSDWTGREKLFF. The CDR3 coding sequence is TGTGCCAGCAGTGATTGGACAGGGAGGGAAAAACTGTTTTTT. The chain links TRBV2 to TRBJ1-4; 8 bases are shared with TRBD1. Germline trimming cut 3 bases from V and 8 bases from J; bases unmatched to any gene: 5. Germline values: CDR1 SNHLY, CDR2 FYNNEI. The CDR3 extends over 14 amino acids.

In the case of this clone: This specimen includes other DNA sequences encoding the same CDR3. The chain carries TRBV18 and TRBJ2-3; D call uncertain. The germline CDR1 and CDR2 sequences are KGHSH and LQKENI. The V and J ends lost 3 bases and 0 bases respectively, with 4 bases between them. CDR3 length equals 13 residues. The CDR3 spells CASSPMSTDTQYF. The CDR3 DNA reads as TGTGCCAGCTCACCTATGAGCACAGATACGCAGTATTTT.

Only one count was recorded for this clone. The chain couples TRBV11-2 to TRBJ2-3, with 7 bases identical to TRBD2. Germline V lookup: CDR1 SGHAT, CDR2 FQNNGV. This CDR3 is 14 amino acids long. V trimming: 8 bases; J trimming: 6 bases; junction bases outside the gene matches: 11. This CDR3 is CASQQSGIMDTQYF. CDR3 sequence (DNA): TGTGCCAGCCAGCAGAGCGGGATAATGGATACGCAGTATTTT.

DNA of the CDR3: TGTGCCTGGAGCGCATTTAACAGGGACTTGCCTTTCTTT. This sequence encodes CAWSAFNRDLPFF. The J gene is TRBJ1-1, the V gene TRBV30; D possibly corresponds to TRBD1 (6 bases). This CDR3 has 13 residues. CDR1 is GTSNPN and CDR2 is SVGIG in the germline V gene (reference sequence). V lost 3 bases, J lost 12 bases, and 20 bases lay in between.

The V call is TRBV7-2, the J call TRBJ2-2; TRBD1 matches at 8 bases. Germline loops: CDR1 SGHTA, CDR2 FQGNSA. The CDR3 runs 16 residues. The V gene end was trimmed by 5 bases and the J gene end by 5 bases; junction bases not matched to a gene: 10. DNA for the CDR3: TGTGCCAGCAGCCACGCGAGACAGGGGAGGACCGGGGAGCTGTTTTTT. Translating gives CASSHARQGRTGELFF.

The CDR3 nucleotides read TGTGCCAGCAGCCCCACCGGGACAGGAGTCGACCTTCAGTACTTC. Protein: CASSPTGTGVDLQYF. The chain links TRBV2 to TRBJ2-4; 8 nucleotides match TRBD1. Losses at the gene ends were 6 bases for V and 11 bases for J; bases not matched to a gene: 15. The V gene's germline CDR1 is SNHLY and CDR2 FYNNEI. The CDR3 consists of 15 residues.

This chain connects TRBV29-1 to TRBJ2-3, with 8 bases identical to TRBD2. The CDR3 runs 13 residues. Germline trimming cut 5 bases from V and 5 bases from J; bases unmatched to any gene: 6. Per germline, CDR1 SQVTM and CDR2 ANQGSEA. This CDR3 is CSVKSGGGDTQYF. DNA for the CDR3: TGCAGCGTTAAGTCGGGGGGGGGAGATACGCAGTATTTT.

In its sample, this clone was seen once. This chain joins TRBV4-1 and TRBJ1-1; TRBD1 aligns across 9 bases. The CDR3 extends over 17 amino acids. Looked up from germline, CDR1 is MGHRA and CDR2 is YSYEKL. V was clipped by 3 bases and J by 0 bases; unmatched bases: 8. The chain's CDR3 is CASSQGQGPALNTEAFF. The CDR3, as DNA: TGCGCCAGCAGCCAGGGACAGGGCCCCGCTCTGAACACTGAAGCTTTCTTT.

V usage is TRBV9 and J usage is TRBJ2-5; 12 bases fit TRBD2. From germline, CDR1 is SGDLS and CDR2 YYNGEE. Trimming removed 4 bases from V and 2 bases from J; junction bases left unmatched: 3. The CDR3 runs 15 residues. CDR3 DNA: TGTGCCAGCAGCTCTCTAGCGGGGGGGCAAGAGACCCAGTACTTC. Amino acid sequence: CASSSLAGGQETQYF.

In nucleotides, the CDR3 is TGTGCCTGGAGTGTAGTGGCAGGGGGTGGCTACACCTTC. Its protein is CAWSVVAGGGYTF. The chain links TRBV30 to TRBJ1-2; 7 positions match TRBD1. V shed 0 bases and J 7 bases; nucleotides not matched to a gene: 5. The CDR3 length is 13 residues. Germline V gene sequence: CDR1 GTSNPN, CDR2 SVGIG (reference sequence).

The genes are TRBV7-6 and TRBJ2-5; TRBD1 might be the D (5 bases). The CDR3 loop spans 14 amino acids. Germline assignment: CDR1 SGHVS and CDR2 FNYEAQ. V was clipped by 1 base and J by 3 bases, with 9 bases between them. The CDR3 spells CASSLVSREETQYF. DNA of the CDR3: TGTGCCAGCAGCTTAGTGTCCAGGGAAGAGACCCAGTACTTC.

The chain joins TRBV30 to TRBJ2-7; D is perhaps TRBD1 (5 bases). Germline V gene data show CDR1 as GTSNPN and CDR2 as SVGIG (reference sequence). CDR3 length equals 12 residues. Between the trimmed V and J ends, which lost 3 bases and 3 bases, there was a span of 9 bases. The CDR3 DNA sequence: TGTGCCTGGAGAGGGGAAGACTACGAGCAGTACTTC. It is translated as CAWRGEDYEQYF. Variable domain in full (rest from reference TRBV30 and TRBJ2-7): SQTIHQWPATLVQPVGSPLSLECTVEGTSNPNLYWYRQAAGRGLQLLFYSVGIGQISSEVPQNLSASRPQDRQFILSSKKLLLSDSGFYLCAWRGEDYEQYFGPGTRLTVT.

V and J are TRBV5-4 and TRBJ2-2, with D perhaps TRBD1 (5 bases). The CDR3 length is 14 residues. The germline CDR1 and CDR2 sequences are SGHNT and YYREEE (reference sequence). Trimming left V 4 bases short and J 6 bases short, with 13 bases between. The CDR3 region is CASSPLQGSGELFF. In DNA form, the CDR3 reads TGTGCCAGCAGCCCCTTGCAGGGCTCCGGGGAGCTGTTTTTT.

The CDR3 nucleotides read TGTGCCAGTAGTATGTTTTCGGGGTCTAGCAATCAGCCCCAGCATTTT. It yields the protein CASSMFSGSSNQPQHF. This chain joins TRBV19 and TRBJ1-5; D uncertain. The CDR3 covers 16 residues. V lost 3 bases, J lost 0 bases, and 12 bases lay in between. Germline V gives CDR1 LNHDA, CDR2 SQIVND (reference sequence).

The chain carries TRBV2 and TRBJ2-7; tentatively, D is TRBD1 or TRBD2 (5 bases each). The CDR3 contains 12 residues. The V end was cut by 6 bases, the J end by 4 bases, with 10 bases between. The germline gives CDR1 SNHLY, CDR2 FYNNEI. The CDR3 sequence is CASRGVSYEQYF. CDR3 nucleotide sequence: TGTGCCAGCAGGGGGGTTTCTTACGAGCAGTACTTC.

The chain combines TRBV5-1 with TRBJ1-1; tentatively, D is TRBD1 (6 bases). The CDR3 loop spans 15 amino acids. Germline V lookup: CDR1 SGHRS, CDR2 YFSETQ. The germline V and J ends were trimmed by 0 bases and 5 bases, with 14 bases remaining between them. The CDR3 nucleotides are TGCGCCAGCAGCTTGGATCACAGGGTGGGAACTGAAGCTTTCTTT. Encoded protein: CASSLDHRVGTEAFF.

Here the CDR3 reads CASSSQRTVSTGELFF. The CDR3, as DNA: TGTGCCAGCAGCTCCCAACGGACAGTCAGCACCGGGGAGCTGTTTTTT. The gene calls are TRBV7-9 and TRBJ2-2; D possibly corresponds to TRBD1 (6 bases). Germline values: CDR1 SEHNR, CDR2 FQNEAQ (reference sequence). The CDR3 runs 16 residues. V gave up 4 bases and J gave up 4 bases, with 16 bases separating them.

Comment on this clone: In the same sample, other DNA sequences code for this CDR3. The chain has TRBV7-3 and TRBJ1-5; D perhaps matches TRBD1 (5 bases). The germline V and J ends were trimmed by 6 bases and 1 base, with 7 bases remaining between them. The V gene's germline CDR1 is SGHTA and CDR2 FQGTGA. The CDR3 is made up of 13 amino acids. CDR3 sequence: CASSRDSNQPQHF. DNA of the CDR3: TGTGCCAGCAGTCGGGACAGCAATCAGCCCCAGCATTTT.

This chain uses TRBV19 with TRBJ1-5, with D tentatively TRBD1 (6 bases). Germline assignment: CDR1 LNHDA and CDR2 SQIVND (reference sequence). The V end was cut by 6 bases, the J end by 6 bases, with 21 bases between. The CDR3 totals 16 residues. This chain's CDR3 is CASSQRPLKGGQPQHF. CDR3 coding DNA: TGTGCCAGTAGCCAACGCCCCCTAAAAGGGGGTCAGCCCCAGCATTTT.

CDR3 amino acids: CASSQEGRISGNTIYF. The CDR3 bases are TGTGCCAGTAGCCAAGAGGGACGGATCTCTGGAAACACCATATATTTT. The J gene is TRBJ1-3, the V gene TRBV19; D might be TRBD1 (5 bases). The length of the CDR3 is 16 residues. V dropped 6 bases and J dropped 0 bases, with 15 bases sitting between them. Germline assignment: CDR1 LNHDA and CDR2 SQIVND (reference sequence). Drawing the rest from reference TRBV19 and TRBJ1-3, the complete variable domain is DGGITQSPKYLFRKEGQNVTLSCEQNLNHDAMYWYRQDPGQGLRLIYYSQIVNDFQKGDIAEGYSVSREKKESFPLTVTSAQKNPTAFYLCASSQEGRISGNTIYFGEGSWLTVV.

The rearrangement joins TRBV30 to TRBJ1-1, with 8 bases fitting TRBD1. The CDR3 runs 13 residues. Per germline, CDR1 GTSNPN and CDR2 SVGIG (reference sequence). The ends lost 2 bases at V and 4 bases at J; junction bases unmatched: 3. CDR3 in amino acids: CAWSRQGATEAFF. In nucleotides, the CDR3 is TGTGCCTGGAGTAGGCAGGGGGCCACTGAAGCTTTCTTT.

The J gene is TRBJ2-7, the V gene TRBV11-1; D unclear. The V gene's germline CDR1 is SGHAT and CDR2 FQDESV (reference sequence). This CDR3 is 12 amino acids long. V lost 1 base, J lost 7 bases, and 8 bases lay in between. The CDR3 bases are TGTGCCAGCAGCTTAGAACCTTTTGAGCAGTACTTC. Its translation is CASSLEPFEQYF.

The rearrangement joins TRBV19 to TRBJ2-1, with 9 bases fitting TRBD1. Trimming at V came to 3 bases and at J to 4 bases, leaving 4 bases not matched to a gene. The length of the CDR3 is 15 residues. Germline V lookup: CDR1 LNHDA, CDR2 SQIVND (reference sequence). The CDR3 loop is CASSMRQGGYNEQFF. DNA for the CDR3: TGTGCCAGTAGTATGCGACAGGGGGGGTACAATGAGCAGTTCTTC.

This rearrangement joins TRBV9 to TRBJ2-1, with D possibly being TRBD1 (8 bases). This CDR3 has 16 residues. The germline V gene has CDR1 SGDLS and CDR2 YYNGEE. Trimming left V 4 bases short and J 6 bases short, with 20 bases between. CDR3 amino acids: CASSPSGTGVGNEQFF. Here the CDR3 DNA reads TGTGCCAGCAGCCCGAGCGGGACAGGAGTGGGCAATGAGCAGTTCTTC.